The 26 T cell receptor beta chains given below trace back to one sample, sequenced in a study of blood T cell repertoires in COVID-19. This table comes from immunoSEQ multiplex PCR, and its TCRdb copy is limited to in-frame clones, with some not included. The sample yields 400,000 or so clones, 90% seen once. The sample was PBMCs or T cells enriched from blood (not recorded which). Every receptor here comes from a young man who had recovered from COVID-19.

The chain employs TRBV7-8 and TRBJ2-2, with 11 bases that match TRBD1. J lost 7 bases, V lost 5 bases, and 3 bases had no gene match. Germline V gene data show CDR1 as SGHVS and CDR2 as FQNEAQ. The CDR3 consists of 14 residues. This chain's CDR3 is CASSGQGASGELFF. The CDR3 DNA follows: TGTGCCAGCAGCGGACAGGGGGCAAGCGGGGAGCTGTTTTTT. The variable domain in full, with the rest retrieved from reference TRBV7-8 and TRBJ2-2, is GAGVSQSPRYKVAKRGQDVALRCDPISGHVSLFWYQQALGQGPEFLTYFQNEAQLDKSGLPSDRFFAERPEGSVSTLKIQRTQQEDSAVYLCASSGQGASGELFFGEGSRLTVL.

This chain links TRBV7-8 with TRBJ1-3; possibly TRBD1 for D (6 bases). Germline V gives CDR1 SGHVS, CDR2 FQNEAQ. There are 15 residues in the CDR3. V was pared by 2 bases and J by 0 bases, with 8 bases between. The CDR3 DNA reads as TGTGCCAGCAGCTTACAGGGGTCCTCTGGAAACACCATATATTTT. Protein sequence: CASSLQGSSGNTIYF.

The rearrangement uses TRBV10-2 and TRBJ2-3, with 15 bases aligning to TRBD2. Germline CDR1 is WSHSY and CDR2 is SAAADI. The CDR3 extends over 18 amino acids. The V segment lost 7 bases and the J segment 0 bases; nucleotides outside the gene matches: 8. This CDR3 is CASKAGLAGGPSTDTQYF. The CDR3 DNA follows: TGCGCCAGCAAAGCGGGACTAGCGGGAGGCCCAAGCACAGATACGCAGTATTTT.

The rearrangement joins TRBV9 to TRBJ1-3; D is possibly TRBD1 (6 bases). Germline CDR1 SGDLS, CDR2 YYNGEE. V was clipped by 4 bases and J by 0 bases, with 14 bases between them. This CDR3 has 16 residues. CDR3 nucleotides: TGTGCCAGCAGCAGCAGACAGGAGACCTCTGGAAACACCATATATTTT. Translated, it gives CASSSRQETSGNTIYF.

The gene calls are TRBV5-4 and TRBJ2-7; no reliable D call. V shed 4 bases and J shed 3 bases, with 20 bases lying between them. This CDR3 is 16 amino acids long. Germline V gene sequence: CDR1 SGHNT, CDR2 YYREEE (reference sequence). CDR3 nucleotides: TGTGCCAGCAGCCCTGACCTACCAGGAACCTTCTACGAGCAGTACTTC. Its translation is CASSPDLPGTFYEQYF.

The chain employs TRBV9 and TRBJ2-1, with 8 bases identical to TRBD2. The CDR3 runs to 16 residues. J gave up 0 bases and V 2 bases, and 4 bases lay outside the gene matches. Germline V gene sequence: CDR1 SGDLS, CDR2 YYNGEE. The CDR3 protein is CASSVLSGSSYNEQFF. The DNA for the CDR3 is TGTGCCAGCAGCGTGCTCAGCGGGAGCTCCTACAATGAGCAGTTCTTC.

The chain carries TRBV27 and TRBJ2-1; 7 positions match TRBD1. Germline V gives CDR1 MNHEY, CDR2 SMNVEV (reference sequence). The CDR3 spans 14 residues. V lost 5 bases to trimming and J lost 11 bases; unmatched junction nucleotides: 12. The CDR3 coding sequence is TGTGCCAGCAGTGCAGACCGGGACAGAACTAAGCAGTTCTTC. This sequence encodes CASSADRDRTKQFF.

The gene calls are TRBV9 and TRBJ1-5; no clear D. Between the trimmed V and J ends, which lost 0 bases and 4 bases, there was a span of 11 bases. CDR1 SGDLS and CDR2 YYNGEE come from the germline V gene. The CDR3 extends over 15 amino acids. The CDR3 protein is CASSVGGSGNQPQHF. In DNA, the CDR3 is TGTGCCAGCAGCGTAGGAGGGTCCGGTAATCAGCCCCAGCATTTT. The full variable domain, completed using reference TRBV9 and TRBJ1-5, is DSGVTQTPKHLITATGQRVTLRCSPRSGDLSVYWYQQSLDQGLQFLIQYYNGEERAKGNILERFSAQQFPDLHSELNLSSLELGDSALYFCASSVGGSGNQPQHFGDGTRLSIL.

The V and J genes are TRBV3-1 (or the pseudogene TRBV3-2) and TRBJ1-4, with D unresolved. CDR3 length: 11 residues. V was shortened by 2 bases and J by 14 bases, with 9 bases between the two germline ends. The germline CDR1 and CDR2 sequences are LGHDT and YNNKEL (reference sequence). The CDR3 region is CASSQKTVLFF. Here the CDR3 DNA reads TGTGCCAGCAGCCAAAAAACAGTTCTGTTTTTT.

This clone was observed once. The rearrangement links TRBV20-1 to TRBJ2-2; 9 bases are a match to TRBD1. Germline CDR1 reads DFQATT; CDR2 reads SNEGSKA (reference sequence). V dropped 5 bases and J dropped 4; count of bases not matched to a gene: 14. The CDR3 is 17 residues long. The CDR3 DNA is TGCAGTGCTCGTGGGCCACAGGGGGCTTTCGGCACCGGGGAGCTGTTTTTT. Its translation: CSARGPQGAFGTGELFF.

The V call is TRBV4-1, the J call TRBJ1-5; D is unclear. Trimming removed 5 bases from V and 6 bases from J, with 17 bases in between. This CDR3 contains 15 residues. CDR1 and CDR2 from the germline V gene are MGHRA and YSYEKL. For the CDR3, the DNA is TGCGCCAGCAGCTCTGGTGAGGGTAGGACTCAGCCCCAGCATTTT. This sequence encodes CASSSGEGRTQPQHF.

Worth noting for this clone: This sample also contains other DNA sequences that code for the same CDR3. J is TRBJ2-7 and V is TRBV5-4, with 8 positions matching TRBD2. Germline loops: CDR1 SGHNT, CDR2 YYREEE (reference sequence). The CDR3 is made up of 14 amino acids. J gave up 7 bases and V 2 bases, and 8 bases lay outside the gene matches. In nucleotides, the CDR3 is TGTGCCAGCAGCTTAACTAGCGGATCGAGAGAGCAGTACTTC. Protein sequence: CASSLTSGSREQYF.

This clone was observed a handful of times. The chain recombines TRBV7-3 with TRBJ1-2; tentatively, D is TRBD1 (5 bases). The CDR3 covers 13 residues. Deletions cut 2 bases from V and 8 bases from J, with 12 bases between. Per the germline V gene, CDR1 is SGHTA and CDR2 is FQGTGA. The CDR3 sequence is CASSLWGLQGYTF. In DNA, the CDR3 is TGTGCCAGCAGCTTATGGGGACTTCAGGGCTACACCTTC.

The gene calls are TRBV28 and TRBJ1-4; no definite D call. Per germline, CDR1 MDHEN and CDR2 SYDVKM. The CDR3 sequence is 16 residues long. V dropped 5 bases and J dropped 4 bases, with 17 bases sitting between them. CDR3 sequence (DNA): TGTGCCAGCAGTAGGACGCCACTGCGGGTTAATGAAAAACTGTTTTTT. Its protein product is CASSRTPLRVNEKLFF.

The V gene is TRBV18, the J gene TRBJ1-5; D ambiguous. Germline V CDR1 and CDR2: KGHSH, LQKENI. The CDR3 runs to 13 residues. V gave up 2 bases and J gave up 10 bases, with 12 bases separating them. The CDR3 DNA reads TGTGCCAGCTCACCAGGACGGGAGAATCCCCAGCATTTT. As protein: CASSPGRENPQHF.

The CDR3 DNA sequence: TGTGCCAGCAGCCCCGGACAGGGCCGGGACGAGCAGTACTTC. Encoded protein: CASSPGQGRDEQYF. V and J are TRBV5-4 and TRBJ2-7, with 8 bases that match TRBD1. CDR3 length: 14 residues. Germline CDR1 reads SGHNT; CDR2 reads YYREEE (reference sequence). Trimming removed 4 bases from V and 5 bases from J; junction bases left unmatched: 8.

CDR3 nucleotide sequence: TGCGCCAGCAGCAACCCCGGGGGAGGGGAAGAGACCCAGTACTTC. Encoded protein: CASSNPGGGEETQYF. The chain employs TRBV10-1 and TRBJ2-5, with 7 bases matching TRBD2. The germline V gene encodes CDR1 WNHNN and CDR2 SYGVQD (reference sequence). V was clipped by 6 bases and J by 3 bases; unmatched bases: 10. The CDR3 consists of 15 residues.

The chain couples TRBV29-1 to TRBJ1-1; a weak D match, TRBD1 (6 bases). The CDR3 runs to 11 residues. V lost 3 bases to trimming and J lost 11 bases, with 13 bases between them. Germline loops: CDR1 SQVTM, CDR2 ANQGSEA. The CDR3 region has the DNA TGCAGCGTTGACGTACAGGGTATGGCTTTCTTT. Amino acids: CSVDVQGMAFF. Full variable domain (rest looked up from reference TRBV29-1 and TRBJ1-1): SAVISQKPSRDICQRGTSLTIQCQVDSQVTMMFWYRQQPGQSLTLIATANQGSEATYESGFVIDKFPISRPNLTFSTLTVSNMSPEDSSIYLCSVDVQGMAFFGQGTRLTVV.

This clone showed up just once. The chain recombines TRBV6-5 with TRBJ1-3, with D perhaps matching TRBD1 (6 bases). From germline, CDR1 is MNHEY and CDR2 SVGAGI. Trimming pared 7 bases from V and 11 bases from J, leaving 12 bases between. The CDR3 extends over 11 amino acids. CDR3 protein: CASMGAGAIYF. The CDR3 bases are TGTGCCAGCATGGGGGCAGGGGCCATATATTTT.

The CDR3 nucleotides are TGCGCCAGCAGAACAGGCTACAATGAGCAGTTCTTC. This gives the protein CASRTGYNEQFF. The chain combines TRBV5-1 with TRBJ2-1, with D possibly TRBD1 on 5 matching bases. Germline V gene data show CDR1 as SGHRS and CDR2 as YFSETQ. This CDR3 region has 12 residues. V was clipped by 5 bases and J by 3 bases, with 6 bases between them.

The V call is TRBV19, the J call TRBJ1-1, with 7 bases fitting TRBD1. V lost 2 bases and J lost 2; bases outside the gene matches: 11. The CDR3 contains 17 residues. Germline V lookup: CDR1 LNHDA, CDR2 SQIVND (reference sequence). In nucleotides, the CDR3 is TGTGCCAGTAGTATACTAGGGAAGACAGGGTTTAACACTGAAGCTTTCTTT. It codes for CASSILGKTGFNTEAFF.

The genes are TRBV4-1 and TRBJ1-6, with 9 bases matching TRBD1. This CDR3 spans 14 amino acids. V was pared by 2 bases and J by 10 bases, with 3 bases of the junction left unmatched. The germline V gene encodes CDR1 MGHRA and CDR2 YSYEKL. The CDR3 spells CASSQRTGDSPLHF. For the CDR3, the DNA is TGCGCCAGCAGCCAACGGACAGGGGACTCACCCCTCCACTTT.

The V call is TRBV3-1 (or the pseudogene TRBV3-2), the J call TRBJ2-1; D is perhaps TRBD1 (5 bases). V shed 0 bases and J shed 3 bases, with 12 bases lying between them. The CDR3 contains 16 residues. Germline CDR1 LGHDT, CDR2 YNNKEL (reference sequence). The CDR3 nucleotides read TGTGCCAGCAGCCAAGATGGTCAGGGCCACTACAATGAGCAGTTCTTC. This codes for CASSQDGQGHYNEQFF.

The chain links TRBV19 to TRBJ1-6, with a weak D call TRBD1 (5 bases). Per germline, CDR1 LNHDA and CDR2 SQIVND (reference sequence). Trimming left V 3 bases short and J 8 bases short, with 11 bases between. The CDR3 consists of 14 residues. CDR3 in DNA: TGTGCCAGTAGTATCGGCGGGGGAGATTCACCCCTCCACTTT. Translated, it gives CASSIGGGDSPLHF.

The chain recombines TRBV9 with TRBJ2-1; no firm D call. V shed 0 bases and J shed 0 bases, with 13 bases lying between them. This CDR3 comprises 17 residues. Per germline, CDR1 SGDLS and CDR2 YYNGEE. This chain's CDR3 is CASSVGLSPGSYNEQFF. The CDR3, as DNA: TGTGCCAGCAGCGTAGGCCTTTCTCCCGGCTCCTACAATGAGCAGTTCTTC.

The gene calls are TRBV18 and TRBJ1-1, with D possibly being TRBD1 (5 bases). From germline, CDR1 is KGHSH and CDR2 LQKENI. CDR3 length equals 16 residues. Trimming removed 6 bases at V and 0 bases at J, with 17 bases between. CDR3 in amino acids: CASSPDSERMNTEAFF. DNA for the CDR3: TGTGCCAGCTCCCCCGACAGTGAACGTATGAACACTGAAGCTTTCTTT.